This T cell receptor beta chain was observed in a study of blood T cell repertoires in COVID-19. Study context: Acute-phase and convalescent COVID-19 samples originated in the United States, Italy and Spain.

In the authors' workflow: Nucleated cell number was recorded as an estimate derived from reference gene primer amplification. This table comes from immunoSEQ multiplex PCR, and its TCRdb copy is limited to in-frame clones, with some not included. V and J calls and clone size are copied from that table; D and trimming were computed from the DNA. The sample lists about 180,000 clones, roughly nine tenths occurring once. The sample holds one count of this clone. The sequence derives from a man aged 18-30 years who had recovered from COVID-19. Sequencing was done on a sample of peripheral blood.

The CDR3 reads CASSSSGSFSEQYF. CDR3 coding DNA: TGTGCCAGCAGTTCTAGCGGGAGTTTCAGCGAGCAGTACTTC. The chain combines TRBV6-5 with TRBJ2-7; 10 bases match TRBD2. Germline trimming cut 4 bases from V and 6 bases from J; bases unmatched to any gene: 6. The CDR3 contains 14 residues. Germline CDR1 reads MNHEY; CDR2 reads SVGAGI.